The clone carrying this T cell receptor beta chain occurred many times. Preparation of the TCRbeta library involved a method that used unique molecular identifiers. TCRdb recomputed calls from the PCR reads with MiXCR, one row per CDR3 protein. Of 490,000 or so distinct CDR3 sequences listed, about 12% were seen once; the top ten hold 4.5% to 6%. The sample is drawn from a study of T-cell reconstitution after alpha-beta-depleted transplantation in children. V shed 1 base and J 5 bases; nucleotides not matched to a gene: 4. This CDR3 is built from 15 residues. Per the germline V gene, CDR1 is LGHNA and CDR2 is YNFKEQ.

Sequenced here: PBMCs from the stem cell graft donor, sampled from the stem cell graft. The chain recombines TRBV4-2 with TRBJ2-1; 8 bases fit TRBD2. This receptor was taken from a human donor who donated a stem cell graft to a child with combined immunodeficiency. DNA of the CDR3: TGTGCCAGCAGCCAAGGCATACTAGCGGACAATGAGCAGTTCTTC. Translated, it gives CASSQGILADNEQFF.